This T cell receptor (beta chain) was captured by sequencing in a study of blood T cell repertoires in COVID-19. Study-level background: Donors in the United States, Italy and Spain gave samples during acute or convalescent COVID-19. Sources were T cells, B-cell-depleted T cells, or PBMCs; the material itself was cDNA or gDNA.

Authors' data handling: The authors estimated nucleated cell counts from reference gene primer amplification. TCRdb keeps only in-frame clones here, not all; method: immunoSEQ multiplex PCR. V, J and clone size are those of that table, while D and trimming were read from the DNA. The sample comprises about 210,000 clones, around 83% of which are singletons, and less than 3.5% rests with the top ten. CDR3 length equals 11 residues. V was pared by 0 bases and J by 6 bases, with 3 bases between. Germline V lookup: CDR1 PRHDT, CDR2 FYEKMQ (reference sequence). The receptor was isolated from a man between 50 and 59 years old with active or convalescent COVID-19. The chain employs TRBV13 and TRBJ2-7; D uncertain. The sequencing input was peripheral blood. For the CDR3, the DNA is TGTGCCAGCAGCTTAGGGGCCGAGCAGTACTTC. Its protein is CASSLGAEQYF.